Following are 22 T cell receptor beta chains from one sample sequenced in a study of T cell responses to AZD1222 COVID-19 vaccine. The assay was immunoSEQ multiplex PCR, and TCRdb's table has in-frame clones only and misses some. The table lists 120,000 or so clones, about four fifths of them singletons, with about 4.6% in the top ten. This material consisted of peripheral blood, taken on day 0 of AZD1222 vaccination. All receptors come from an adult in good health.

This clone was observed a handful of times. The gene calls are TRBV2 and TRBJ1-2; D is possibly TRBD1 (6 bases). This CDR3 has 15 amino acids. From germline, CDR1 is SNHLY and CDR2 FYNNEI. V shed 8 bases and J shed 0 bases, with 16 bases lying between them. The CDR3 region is CASAGQLNPNYGYTF. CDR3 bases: TGTGCCAGCGCAGGACAGCTAAACCCTAACTATGGCTACACCTTC.

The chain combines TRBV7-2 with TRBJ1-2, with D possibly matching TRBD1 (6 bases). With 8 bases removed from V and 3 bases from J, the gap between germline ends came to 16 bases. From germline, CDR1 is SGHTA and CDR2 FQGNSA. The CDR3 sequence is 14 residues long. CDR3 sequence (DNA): TGTGCCAGCCTGCACGGGGGCGCGGACTATGGCTACACCTTC. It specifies CASLHGGADYGYTF.

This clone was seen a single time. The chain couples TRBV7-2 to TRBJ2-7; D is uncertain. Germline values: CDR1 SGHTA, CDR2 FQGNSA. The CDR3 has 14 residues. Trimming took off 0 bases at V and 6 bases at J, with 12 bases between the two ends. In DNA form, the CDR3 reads TGTGCCAGCAGCTTAGCCTTCGCTCCGGGCGAGCAGTACTTC. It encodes CASSLAFAPGEQYF. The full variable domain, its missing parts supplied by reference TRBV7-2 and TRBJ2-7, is GAGVSQSPSNKVTEKGKDVELRCDPISGHTALYWYRQSLGQGLEFLIYFQGNSAPDKSGLPSDRFSAERTGGSVSTLTIQRTQQEDSAVYLCASSLAFAPGEQYFGPGTRLTVT.

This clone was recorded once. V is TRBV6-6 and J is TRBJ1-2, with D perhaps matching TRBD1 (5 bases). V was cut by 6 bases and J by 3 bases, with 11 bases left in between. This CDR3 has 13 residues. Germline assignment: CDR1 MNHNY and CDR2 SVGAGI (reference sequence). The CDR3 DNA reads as TGTGCCAGCAGATCCGGGACGGACTATGGCTACACCTTC. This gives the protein CASRSGTDYGYTF.

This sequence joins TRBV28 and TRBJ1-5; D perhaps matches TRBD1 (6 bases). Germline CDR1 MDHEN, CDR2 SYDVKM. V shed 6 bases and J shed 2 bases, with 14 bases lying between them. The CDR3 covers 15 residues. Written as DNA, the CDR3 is TGTGCCAGCAGGCTCGGGGGGGCAGGCAATCAGCCCCAGCATTTT. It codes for CASRLGGAGNQPQHF.

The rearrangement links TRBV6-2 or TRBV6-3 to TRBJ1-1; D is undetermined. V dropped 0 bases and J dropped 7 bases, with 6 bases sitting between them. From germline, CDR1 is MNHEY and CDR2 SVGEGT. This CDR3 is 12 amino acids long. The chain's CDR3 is CASSYSADEAFF. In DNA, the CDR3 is TGTGCCAGCAGTTACTCGGCCGATGAAGCTTTCTTT.

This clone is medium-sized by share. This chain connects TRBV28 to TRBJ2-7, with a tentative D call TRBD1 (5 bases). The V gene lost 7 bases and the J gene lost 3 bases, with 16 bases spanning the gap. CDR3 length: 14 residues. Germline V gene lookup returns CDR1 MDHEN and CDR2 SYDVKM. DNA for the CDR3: TGTGCCAGCACCGGAGATACAGGATACTACGAGCAGTACTTC. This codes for CASTGDTGYYEQYF.

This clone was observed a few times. The CDR3 region is CANQLGTASYNEQFF. In nucleotides, the CDR3 is TGTGCCAACCAACTGGGAACCGCCTCCTACAATGAGCAGTTCTTC. The chain employs TRBV7-2 and TRBJ2-1; no firm D call. The CDR3 contains 15 residues. Germline assignment: CDR1 SGHTA and CDR2 FQGNSA. V shed 10 bases and J shed 0 bases, with 16 bases lying between them. Using reference TRBV7-2 and TRBJ2-1 for the parts outside the CDR3, the full variable domain is GAGVSQSPSNKVTEKGKDVELRCDPISGHTALYWYRQSLGQGLEFLIYFQGNSAPDKSGLPSDRFSAERTGGSVSTLTIQRTQQEDSAVYLCANQLGTASYNEQFFGPGTRLTVL.

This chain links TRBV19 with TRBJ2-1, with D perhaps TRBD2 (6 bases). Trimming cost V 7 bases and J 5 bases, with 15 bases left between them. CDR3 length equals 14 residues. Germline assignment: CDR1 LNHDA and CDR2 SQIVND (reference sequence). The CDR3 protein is CASKVFSGNNEQFF. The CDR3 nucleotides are TGTGCCAGTAAGGTTTTTAGCGGTAACAATGAGCAGTTCTTC. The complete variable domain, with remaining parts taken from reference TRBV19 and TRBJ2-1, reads DGGITQSPKYLFRKEGQNVTLSCEQNLNHDAMYWYRQDPGQGLRLIYYSQIVNDFQKGDIAEGYSVSREKKESFPLTVTSAQKNPTAFYLCASKVFSGNNEQFFGPGTRLTVL.

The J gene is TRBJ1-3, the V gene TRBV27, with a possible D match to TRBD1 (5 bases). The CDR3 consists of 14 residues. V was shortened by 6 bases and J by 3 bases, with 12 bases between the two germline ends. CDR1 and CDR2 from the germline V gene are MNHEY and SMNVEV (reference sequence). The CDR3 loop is CASSQQAFGNTIYF. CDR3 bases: TGTGCCAGCAGCCAACAGGCCTTTGGAAACACCATATATTTT.

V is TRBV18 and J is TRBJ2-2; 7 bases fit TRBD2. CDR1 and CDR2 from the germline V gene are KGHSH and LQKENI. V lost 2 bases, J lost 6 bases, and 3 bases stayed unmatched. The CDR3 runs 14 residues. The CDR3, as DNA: TGTGCCAGCTCACCAGCGACTAGCTCCGGGGAGCTGTTTTTT. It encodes CASSPATSSGELFF.

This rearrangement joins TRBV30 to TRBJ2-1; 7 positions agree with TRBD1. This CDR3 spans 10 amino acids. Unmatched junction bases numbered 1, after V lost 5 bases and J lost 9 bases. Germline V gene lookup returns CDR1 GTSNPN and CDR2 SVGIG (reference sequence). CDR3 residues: CAWGTVEQFF. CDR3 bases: TGTGCCTGGGGGACAGTTGAGCAGTTCTTC.

The CDR3 sequence is CASAEPGQLSEKLFF. CDR3 bases: TGTGCCAGCGCTGAACCGGGACAGCTGTCTGAAAAACTGTTTTTT. The V gene is TRBV21-1, the J gene TRBJ1-4; the table's D call of TRBD1 was not tested on the DNA. TRBV21-1 is shown as a pseudogene. The length of the CDR3 is 15 residues.

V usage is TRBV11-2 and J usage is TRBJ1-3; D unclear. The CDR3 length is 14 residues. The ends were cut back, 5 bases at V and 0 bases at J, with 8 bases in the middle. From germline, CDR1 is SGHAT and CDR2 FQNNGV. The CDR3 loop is CASSDPGSGNTIYF. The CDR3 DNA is TGTGCCAGCAGCGACCCAGGCTCTGGAAACACCATATATTTT.

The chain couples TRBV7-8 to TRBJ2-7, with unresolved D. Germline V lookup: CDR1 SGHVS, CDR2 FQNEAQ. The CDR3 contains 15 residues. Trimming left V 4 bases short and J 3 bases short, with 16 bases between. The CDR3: CASSSRLASRYEQYF. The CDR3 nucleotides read TGTGCCAGCAGCTCCCGACTCGCGTCTCGCTACGAGCAGTACTTC. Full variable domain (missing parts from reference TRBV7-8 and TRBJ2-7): GAGVSQSPRYKVAKRGQDVALRCDPISGHVSLFWYQQALGQGPEFLTYFQNEAQLDKSGLPSDRFFAERPEGSVSTLKIQRTQQEDSAVYLCASSSRLASRYEQYFGPGTRLTVT.

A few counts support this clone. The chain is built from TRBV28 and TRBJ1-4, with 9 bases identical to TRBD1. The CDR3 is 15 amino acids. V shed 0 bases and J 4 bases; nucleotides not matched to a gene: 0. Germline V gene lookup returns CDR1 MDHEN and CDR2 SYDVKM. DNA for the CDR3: TGTGCCAGCAGTTTATGGGACAGGGGTAATGAAAAACTGTTTTTT. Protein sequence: CASSLWDRGNEKLFF.

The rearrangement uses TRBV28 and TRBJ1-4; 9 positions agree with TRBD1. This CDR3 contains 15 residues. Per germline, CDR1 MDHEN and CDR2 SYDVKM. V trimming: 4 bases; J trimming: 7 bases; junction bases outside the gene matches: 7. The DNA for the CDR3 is TGTGCCAGCAGTTCAGGGACAGGGAAGGGTGAAAAACTGTTTTTT. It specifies CASSSGTGKGEKLFF.

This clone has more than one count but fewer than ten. CDR3 DNA sequence: TGTGCCAGCAGCTTGGAAAGAACGAGCACTGAAGCTTTCTTT. Encoded protein: CASSLERTSTEAFF. The chain employs TRBV5-5 and TRBJ1-1; D is unresolved. CDR1 and CDR2 from the germline V gene are SGHKS and YYEKEE (reference sequence). V was cut by 0 bases and J by 4 bases, with 10 bases left in between. This CDR3 is 14 amino acids long. Filled out from reference TRBV5-5 and TRBJ1-1, the complete variable domain reads DAGVTQSPTHLIKTRGQQVTLRCSPISGHKSVSWYQQVLGQGPQFIFQYYEKEERGRGNFPDRFSARQFPNYSSELNVNALLLGDSALYLCASSLERTSTEAFFGQGTRLTVV.

CDR3 nucleotides: TGTGCCAGCAGTTTACGGACAGGTATATATGGCTACACCTTC. Its protein is CASSLRTGIYGYTF. The chain recombines TRBV28 with TRBJ1-2; TRBD1 aligns across 7 bases. The germline CDR1 and CDR2 sequences are MDHEN and SYDVKM. This CDR3 spans 14 amino acids. Germline trimming cut 2 bases from V and 5 bases from J; bases unmatched to any gene: 5.

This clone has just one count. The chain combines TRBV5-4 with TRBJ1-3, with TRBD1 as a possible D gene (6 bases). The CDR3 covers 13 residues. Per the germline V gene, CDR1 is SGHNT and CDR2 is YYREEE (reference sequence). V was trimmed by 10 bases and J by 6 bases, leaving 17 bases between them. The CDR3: CARGQGKKNTIYF. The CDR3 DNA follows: TGTGCCCGCGGGCAGGGGAAAAAAAACACCATATATTTT.

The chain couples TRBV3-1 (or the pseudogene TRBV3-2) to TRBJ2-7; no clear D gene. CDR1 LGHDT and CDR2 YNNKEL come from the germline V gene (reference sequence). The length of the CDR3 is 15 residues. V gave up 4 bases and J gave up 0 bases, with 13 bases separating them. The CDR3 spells CASSLRDTYSYEQYF. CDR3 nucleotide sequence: TGTGCCAGCAGCCTTCGAGACACCTACTCCTACGAGCAGTACTTC.

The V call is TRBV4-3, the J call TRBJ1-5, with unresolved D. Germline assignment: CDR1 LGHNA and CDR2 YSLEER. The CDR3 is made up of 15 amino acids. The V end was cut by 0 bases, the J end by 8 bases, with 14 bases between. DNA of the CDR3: TGCGCCAGCAGCCAAGATACCCTCCTAAGGGAGCCCCAGCATTTT. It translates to CASSQDTLLREPQHF.